This T cell receptor beta chain derives from a study of cytomegalovirus exposure and HLA in healthy donors. Study-level findings and limits: A later analysis revealed that TCR association rates differed between HLA loci, peaking at DRB1 and bottoming out at HLA-C. There were 160 or so TCR beta chains listed as cytomegalovirus-associated. Versus the roughly 700-donor mean, an Asian-associated ancestry cluster reportedly showed fewer N-insertions in a later analysis. The authors considered a cluster of highly shared sequence variants likely to be a sequencing artifact.

This PCR relied on a set of 60 Vbeta primers and 13 Jbeta primers. Sequencing used immunoSEQ multiplex PCR; TCRdb keeps in-frame clones, though not all of them. The sample includes around 85,000 clones, just under 75% seen only once; the top ten take roughly 4.2%. The CDR3 is 14 amino acids. Trimming took off 2 bases at V and 1 base at J, with 6 bases between the two ends. Germline V gene sequence: CDR1 GTSNPN, CDR2 SVGIG (reference sequence). With respect to this clone: Its antigen is as yet unknown.

This chain uses TRBV30 with TRBJ2-6; TRBD1 might be the D (5 bases). The sequence was obtained from a man aged 55-75 years in good health and CMV-seronegative. The sequenced sample was PBMCs. The CDR3 DNA is TGTGCCTGGAGTCAGGGTTCTGGGGCCAACGTCCTGACTTTC. Translation: CAWSQGSGANVLTF.